The TCR beta chain under discussion was sequenced for a study of blood T cell dynamics during melanoma immunotherapy. This sample's time point: pre-treatment baseline. Blood was drawn before treatment and at week 3 after checkpoint blockade. The protocol was immunoSEQ multiplex PCR, while the TCRdb copy is restricted to in-frame clones and leaves out a portion. The data contain about 10,000 clones, about 85% of them seen just once; the ten biggest clones take up over 7.5%. The TCR sequence derives from a human donor with melanoma. The specimen was blood, collected from a patient treated with checkpoint blockade.

The CDR3 protein is CASSWESSYEQYF. In DNA form, the CDR3 reads TGCGCCAGCAGCTGGGAGAGCTCCTACGAGCAGTACTTC. The rearrangement uses TRBV5-1 and TRBJ2-7; TRBD2 is a possible D gene (5 bases). The CDR3 has 13 amino acids. CDR1 is SGHRS and CDR2 is YFSETQ in the germline V gene. V was cut by 3 bases and J by 0 bases, with 7 bases left in between.